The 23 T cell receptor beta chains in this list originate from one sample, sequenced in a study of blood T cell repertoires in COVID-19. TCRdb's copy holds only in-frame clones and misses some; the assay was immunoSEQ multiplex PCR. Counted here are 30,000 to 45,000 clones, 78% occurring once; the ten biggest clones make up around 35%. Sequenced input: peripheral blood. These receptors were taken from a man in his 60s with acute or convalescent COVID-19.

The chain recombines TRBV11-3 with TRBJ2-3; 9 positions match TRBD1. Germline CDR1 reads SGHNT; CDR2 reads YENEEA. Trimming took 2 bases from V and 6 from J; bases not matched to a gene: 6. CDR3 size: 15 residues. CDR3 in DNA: TGTGCCAGCAGCTTATCAGGGACAGGGTCGGATACGCAGTATTTT. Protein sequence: CASSLSGTGSDTQYF.

The CDR3 reads CASSGSPGQGETQYF. CDR3 nucleotide sequence: TGTGCCAGCTCAGGGTCTCCGGGACAGGGAGAGACCCAGTACTTC. V and J are TRBV18 and TRBJ2-5; 9 bases line up with TRBD1. Germline trimming cut 5 bases from V and 4 bases from J; bases unmatched to any gene: 8. Germline-derived CDR1 and CDR2 are KGHSH and LQKENI. CDR3 length: 15 amino acids.

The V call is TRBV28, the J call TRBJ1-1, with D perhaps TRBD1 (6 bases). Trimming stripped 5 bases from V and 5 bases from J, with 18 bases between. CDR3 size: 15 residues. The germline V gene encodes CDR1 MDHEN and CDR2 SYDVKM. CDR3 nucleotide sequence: TGTGCCAGCAGTCACGTGGGGGGGCTTGTGACTGAAGCTTTCTTT. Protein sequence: CASSHVGGLVTEAFF. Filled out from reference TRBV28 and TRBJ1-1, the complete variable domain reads DVKVTQSSRYLVKRTGEKVFLECVQDMDHENMFWYRQDPGLGLRLIYFSYDVKMKEKGDIPEGYSVSREKKERFSLILESASTNQTSMYLCASSHVGGLVTEAFFGQGTRLTVV.

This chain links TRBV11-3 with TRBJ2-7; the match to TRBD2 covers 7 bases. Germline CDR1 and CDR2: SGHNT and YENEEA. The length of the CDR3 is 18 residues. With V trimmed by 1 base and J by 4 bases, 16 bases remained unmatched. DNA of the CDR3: TGTGCCAGCAGCTTAGGGGGTCCTTGGGCGGGAGCGGGATACGAGCAGTACTTC. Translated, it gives CASSLGGPWAGAGYEQYF.

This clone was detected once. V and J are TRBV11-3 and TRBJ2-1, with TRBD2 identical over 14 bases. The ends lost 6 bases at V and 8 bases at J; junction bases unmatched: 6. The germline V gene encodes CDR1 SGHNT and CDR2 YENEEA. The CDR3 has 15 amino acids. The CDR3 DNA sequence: TGTGCCAGCAGGGGACTAGCGGGAGAACTCGATGAGCAGTTCTTC. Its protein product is CASRGLAGELDEQFF.

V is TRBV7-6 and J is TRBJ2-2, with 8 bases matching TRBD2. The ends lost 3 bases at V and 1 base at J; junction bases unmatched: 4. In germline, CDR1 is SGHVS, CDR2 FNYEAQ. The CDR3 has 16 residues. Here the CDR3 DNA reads TGTGCCAGCAGCTTGGCGGGAGGAGGGAACACCGGGGAGCTGTTTTTT. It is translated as CASSLAGGGNTGELFF.

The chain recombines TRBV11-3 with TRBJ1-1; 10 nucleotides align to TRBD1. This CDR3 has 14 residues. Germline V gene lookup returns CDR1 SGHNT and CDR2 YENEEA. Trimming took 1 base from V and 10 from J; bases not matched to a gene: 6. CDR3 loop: CASSLGRQGAGAFF. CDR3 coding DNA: TGTGCCAGCAGCTTAGGGAGACAGGGGGCCGGAGCTTTCTTT. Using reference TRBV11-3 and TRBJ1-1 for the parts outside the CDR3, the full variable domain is EAGVVQSPRYKIIEKKQPVAFWCNPISGHNTLYWYLQNLGQGPELLIRYENEEAVDDSQLPKDRFSAERLKGVDSTLKIQPAELGDSAVYLCASSLGRQGAGAFFGQGTRLTVV.

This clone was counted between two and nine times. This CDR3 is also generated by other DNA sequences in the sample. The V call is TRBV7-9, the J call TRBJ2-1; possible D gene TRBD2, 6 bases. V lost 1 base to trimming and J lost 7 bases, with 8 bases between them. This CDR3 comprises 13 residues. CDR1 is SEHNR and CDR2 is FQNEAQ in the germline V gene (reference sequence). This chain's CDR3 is CASSLGGGNEQFF. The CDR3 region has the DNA TGTGCCAGCAGCTTAGGTGGGGGGAATGAGCAGTTCTTC.

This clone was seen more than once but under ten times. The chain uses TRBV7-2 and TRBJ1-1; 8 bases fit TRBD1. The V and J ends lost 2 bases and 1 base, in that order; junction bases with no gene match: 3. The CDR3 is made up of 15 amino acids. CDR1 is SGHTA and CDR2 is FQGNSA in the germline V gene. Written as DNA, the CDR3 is TGTGCCAGCAGCTTAAGACAGGGGTCGAACACTGAAGCTTTCTTT. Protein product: CASSLRQGSNTEAFF.

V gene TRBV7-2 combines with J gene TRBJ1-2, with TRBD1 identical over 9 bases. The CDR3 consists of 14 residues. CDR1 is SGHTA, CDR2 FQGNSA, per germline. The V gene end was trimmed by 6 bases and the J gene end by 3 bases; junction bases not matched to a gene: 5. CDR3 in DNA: TGTGCCAGCAGTCGGGACAGGGCTGACTATGGCTACACCTTC. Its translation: CASSRDRADYGYTF.

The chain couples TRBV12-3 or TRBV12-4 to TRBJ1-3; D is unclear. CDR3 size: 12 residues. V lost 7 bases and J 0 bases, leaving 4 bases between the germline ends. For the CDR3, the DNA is TGTGCCAGCACTGTCTCTGGAAACACCATATATTTT. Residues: CASTVSGNTIYF.

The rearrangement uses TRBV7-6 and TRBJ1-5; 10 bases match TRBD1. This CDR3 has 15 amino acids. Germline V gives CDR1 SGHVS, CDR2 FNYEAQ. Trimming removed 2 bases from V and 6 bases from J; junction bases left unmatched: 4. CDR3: CASSLRTGGSQPQHF. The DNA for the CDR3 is TGTGCCAGCAGCTTAAGGACAGGGGGATCTCAGCCCCAGCATTTT.

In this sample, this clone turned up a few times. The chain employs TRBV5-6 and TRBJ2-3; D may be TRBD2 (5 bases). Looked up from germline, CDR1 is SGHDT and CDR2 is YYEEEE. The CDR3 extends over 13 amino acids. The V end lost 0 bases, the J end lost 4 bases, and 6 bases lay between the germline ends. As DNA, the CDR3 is TGTGCCAGCAGCTTGGCGGGGTCAGATACGCAGTATTTT. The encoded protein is CASSLAGSDTQYF.

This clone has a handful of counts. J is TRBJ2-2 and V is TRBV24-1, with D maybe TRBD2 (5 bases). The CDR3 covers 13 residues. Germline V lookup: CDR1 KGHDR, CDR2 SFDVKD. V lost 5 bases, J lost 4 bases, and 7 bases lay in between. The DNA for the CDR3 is TGTGCCACCAGTGTGAGGGTCACCGGGGAGCTGTTTTTT. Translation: CATSVRVTGELFF.

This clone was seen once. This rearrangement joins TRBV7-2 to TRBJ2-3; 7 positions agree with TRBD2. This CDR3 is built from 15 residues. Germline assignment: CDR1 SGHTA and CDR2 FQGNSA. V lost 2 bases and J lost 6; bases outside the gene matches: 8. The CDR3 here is CASSLKAGEEDTQYF. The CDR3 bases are TGTGCCAGCAGCTTAAAGGCGGGGGAGGAGGATACGCAGTATTTT.

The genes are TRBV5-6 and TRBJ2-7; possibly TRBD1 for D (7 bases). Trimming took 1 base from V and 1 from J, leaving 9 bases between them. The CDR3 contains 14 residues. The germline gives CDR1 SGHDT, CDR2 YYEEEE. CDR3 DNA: TGTGCCAGCAGCTTGCCAGGGGGGTCCTACGAGCAGTACTTC. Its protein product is CASSLPGGSYEQYF.

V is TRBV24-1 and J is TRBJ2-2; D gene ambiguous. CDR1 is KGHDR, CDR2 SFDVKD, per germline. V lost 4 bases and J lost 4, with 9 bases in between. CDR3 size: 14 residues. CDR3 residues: CATSDYPGTGELFF. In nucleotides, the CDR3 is TGTGCCACCAGTGACTATCCCGGCACCGGGGAGCTGTTTTTT.

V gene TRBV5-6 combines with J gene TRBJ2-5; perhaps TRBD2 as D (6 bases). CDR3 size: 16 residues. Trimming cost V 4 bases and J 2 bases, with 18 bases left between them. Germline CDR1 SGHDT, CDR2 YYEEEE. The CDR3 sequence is CASSNSLGGQQETQYF. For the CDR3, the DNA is TGTGCCAGCAGCAACAGCCTCGGAGGGCAACAAGAGACCCAGTACTTC.

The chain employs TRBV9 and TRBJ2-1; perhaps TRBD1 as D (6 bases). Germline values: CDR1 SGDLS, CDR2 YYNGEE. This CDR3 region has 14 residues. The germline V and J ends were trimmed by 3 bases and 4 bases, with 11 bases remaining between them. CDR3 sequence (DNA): TGTGCCAGCAGCGCCAGGGGTTCTTACAATGAGCAGTTCTTC. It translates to CASSARGSYNEQFF.

CDR3 region: CASSKPTYGYTF. The CDR3, as DNA: TGTGCCAGCAGCAAACCTACTTATGGCTACACCTTC. The chain employs TRBV12-3 or TRBV12-4 and TRBJ1-2; D not resolved. The CDR3 is 12 residues long. With 6 bases removed from V and 5 bases from J, the gap between germline ends came to 10 bases.

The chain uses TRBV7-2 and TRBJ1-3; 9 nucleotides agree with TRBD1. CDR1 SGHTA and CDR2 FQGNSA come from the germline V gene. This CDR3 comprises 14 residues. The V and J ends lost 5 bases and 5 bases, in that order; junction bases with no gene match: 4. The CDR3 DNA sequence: TGTGCCAGCAGCCCTGGACAGGGGCGAAACACCATATATTTT. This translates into CASSPGQGRNTIYF.

The CDR3 sequence: CASSPNWSGRAHEQYF. In DNA form, the CDR3 reads TGCGCCAGCAGCCCCAATTGGAGCGGGAGGGCCCACGAGCAGTACTTC. The J gene is TRBJ2-7, the V gene TRBV5-1; 10 bases agree with TRBD2. The CDR3 consists of 16 residues. The germline V gene encodes CDR1 SGHRS and CDR2 YFSETQ. V gave up 4 bases and J gave up 5 bases; unmatched junction bases: 12. The whole variable domain, remainder taken from reference TRBV5-1 and TRBJ2-7, is KAGVTQTPRYLIKTRGQQVTLSCSPISGHRSVSWYQQTPGQGLQFLFEYFSETQRNKGNFPGRFSGRQFSNSRSEMNVSTLELGDSALYLCASSPNWSGRAHEQYFGPGTRLTVT.

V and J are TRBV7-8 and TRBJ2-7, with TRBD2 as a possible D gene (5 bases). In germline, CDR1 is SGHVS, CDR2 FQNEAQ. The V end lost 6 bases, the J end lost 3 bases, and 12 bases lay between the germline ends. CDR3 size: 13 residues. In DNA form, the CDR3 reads TGTGCCAGCAGGCCGGGGTCAGACTACGAGCAGTACTTC. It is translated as CASRPGSDYEQYF.